The clone carrying this T cell receptor (beta chain) was observed at least ten times. The authors amplified TCR beta CDR3 regions from RNA transcripts. First-round RT-PCR relied on HTBI primers, and a second-round multiplex PCR came next. TCRdb redid the calling of the multiplex PCR reads with MiXCR, one entry per CDR3 protein. This table holds over a million distinct CDR3 sequences, less than 45% found once. The data stem from a study of Graves' ophthalmopathy and Graves' hyperthyroidism. In the study overall: The authors defined stable hyperthyroidism as no ophthalmopathy within 18 months of follow-up.

There are 14 residues in the CDR3. V shed 8 bases, J shed 2 bases, and the junction held 4 bases outside the gene matches. Germline CDR1 is ENHRY and CDR2 is SYGVKD. The sample was peripheral blood or thyroid tissue (not recorded which). This chain joins TRBV10-3 and TRBJ2-2, with 8 bases that match TRBD1. The TCR comes from an adult man with Graves' hyperthyroidism. CDR3 nucleotide sequence: TGTGCCATCGCGGGACAGGCTAACACCGGGGAGCTGTTTTTT. Protein sequence: CAIAGQANTGELFF.